This T cell receptor beta chain was sequenced for a study of cytomegalovirus exposure and HLA in healthy donors. On this clone itself: Its antigen is not known.

The length of the CDR3 is 14 residues. The germline V and J ends were trimmed by 3 bases and 6 bases, with 12 bases remaining between them. Looked up from germline, CDR1 is SEHNR and CDR2 is FQNEAQ (reference sequence). The PCR used 60 Vbeta and 13 Jbeta primers. Sequenced by immunoSEQ multiplex PCR; TCRdb stores in-frame clones only, minus some. Here the sample spans tens of thousands of clones, approximately 75% being singletons. Study-wide points: High sensitivity and specificity were reportedly achieved when the classifier diagnosed cytomegalovirus status.

Sequenced: PBMCs. This receptor was taken from a man aged 55 to 69 in good health and CMV-seropositive. The genes are TRBV7-9 and TRBJ1-5; perhaps TRBD1 as D (6 bases). CDR3 nucleotide sequence: TGTGCCAGCAGCTTTACAGGGTCGGGTCAGCCCCAGCATTTT. This translates into CASSFTGSGQPQHF.